These 18 T cell receptor beta chains share one sample of origin, sequenced in a study of OX40 agonist ivuxolimab in advanced cancers. Here immunoSEQ multiplex PCR was the method, and the copy in TCRdb shows in-frame clones only, minus some. The sample lists over 25,000 clones; approximately 85% were seen once. Sequencing used CD4+ or CD8+ T cells sorted from blood, obtained in a trial of the OX40 agonist ivuxolimab. The receptor set was obtained from an adult with an advanced solid tumor such as melanoma, head and neck, liver or kidney cancer.

This chain uses TRBV9 with TRBJ2-5; weak D call: TRBD2 (5 bases). V shed 4 bases and J shed 7 bases, with 11 bases lying between them. This CDR3 comprises 12 residues. The germline V gene encodes CDR1 SGDLS and CDR2 YYNGEE. The CDR3 nucleotides read TGTGCCAGCAGCCTAGCATCGGGGACCCAGTACTTC. This translates into CASSLASGTQYF.

The chain uses TRBV28 and TRBJ2-1, with D uncertain. The CDR3 has 13 amino acids. CDR1 is MDHEN and CDR2 is SYDVKM in the germline V gene. Between the trimmed V and J ends, which lost 7 bases and 1 base, there was a span of 8 bases. The CDR3 DNA reads TGTGCCAGCAACCCGGCGTCCTACAATGAGCAGTTCTTC. It is translated as CASNPASYNEQFF.

This rearrangement joins TRBV19 to TRBJ2-7, with 9 bases that match TRBD1. Germline V CDR1 and CDR2: LNHDA, SQIVND (reference sequence). The J segment lost 3 bases and the V segment lost 5 bases, leaving 5 bases of the junction unmatched. The CDR3 is 14 amino acids. CDR3 sequence reads: CASSFPGQGYEQYF. The CDR3 region has the DNA TGTGCCAGTAGTTTCCCGGGACAGGGCTACGAGCAGTACTTC.

This clone has just one count. The chain combines TRBV15 with TRBJ2-7; 7 positions agree with TRBD1. The CDR3 extends over 13 amino acids. V lost 6 bases and J lost 1; bases outside the gene matches: 3. The germline gives CDR1 LNHNV, CDR2 YYDKDF (reference sequence). The CDR3 region has the DNA TGTGCCACCAGTGGGACAGAATCCTACGAGCAGTACTTC. Its translation: CATSGTESYEQYF.

The chain uses TRBV7-9 and TRBJ1-2; 7 bases fit TRBD1. Germline V gene lookup returns CDR1 SEHNR and CDR2 FQNEAQ (reference sequence). The CDR3 is 17 amino acids. The junction had 12 bases not matched to a gene; V was cut back by 5 bases and J by 0 bases. The DNA of the CDR3 is TGTGCCAGCAGCCCTCGGGAGGGGGCGGCATCTAACTATGGCTACACCTTC. Protein product: CASSPREGAASNYGYTF.

The count of this clone is one. The gene calls are TRBV27 and TRBJ1-4; D is unresolved. Germline V gene data show CDR1 as MNHEY and CDR2 as SMNVEV (reference sequence). The CDR3 loop spans 18 amino acids. V shed 3 bases and J shed 2 bases, with 19 bases lying between them. The CDR3 is CASSFVRGPGGTNEKLFF. The DNA for the CDR3 is TGTGCCAGCAGTTTCGTTAGAGGTCCCGGTGGTACTAATGAAAAACTGTTTTTT. The full variable domain, in which reference TRBV27 and TRBJ1-4 provide the parts outside the CDR3, is EAQVTQNPRYLITVTGKKLTVTCSQNMNHEYMSWYRQDPGLGLRQIYYSMNVEVTDKGDVPEGYKVSRKEKRNFPLILESPSPNQTSLYFCASSFVRGPGGTNEKLFFGSGTQLSVL.

The count of this clone is one. This chain links TRBV4-3 with TRBJ2-3; D not certain. V was pared by 4 bases and J by 0 bases, with 14 bases between. The CDR3 consists of 16 residues. Germline CDR1 LGHNA, CDR2 YSLEER. The DNA of the CDR3 is TGCGCCAGCAGCCCCGAGAAGCGATTTAGCACAGATACGCAGTATTTT. Translating gives CASSPEKRFSTDTQYF.

The rearrangement joins TRBV6-4 to TRBJ2-7, with 8 bases that match TRBD1. Germline assignment: CDR1 MRHNA and CDR2 SNTAGT. The CDR3 runs 18 residues. The ends lost 2 bases at V and 0 bases at J; junction bases unmatched: 12. Here the CDR3 DNA reads TGTGCCAGCAGTGACACCAACCACGACAGGGGAACCTCCTACGAGCAGTACTTC. It specifies CASSDTNHDRGTSYEQYF.

The V gene is TRBV28, the J gene TRBJ2-2, with a possible D match to TRBD1 (6 bases). Germline-derived CDR1 and CDR2 are MDHEN and SYDVKM. V lost 8 bases, J lost 6 bases, and 16 bases lay in between. This CDR3 has 14 residues. The CDR3 spells CASLPLTGPGELFF. CDR3 nucleotide sequence: TGTGCCAGCCTTCCCCTTACAGGGCCCGGGGAGCTGTTTTTT.

About this clone itself: A read error may be the cause here, since a much bigger clone is one base away. Other DNA sequences in the same sample also yield this CDR3. The chain is built from TRBV4-1 and TRBJ2-7, with D possibly being TRBD1 or TRBD2 (5 bases each). The CDR3 contains 14 residues. CDR1 and CDR2 (germline): MGHRA, YSYEKL. CDR3 nucleotides: TGCGCCAGCAGCCATCCTACCTTTGGGGACGAGCAGTATTTC. Its protein product is CASSHPTFGDEQYF.

In this sample, this clone turned up once. The chain links TRBV28 to TRBJ2-5, with D possibly matching TRBD1 (6 bases). The CDR3 covers 14 residues. Trimming removed 3 bases from V and 4 bases from J, with 12 bases in between. Germline V gene data show CDR1 as MDHEN and CDR2 as SYDVKM. CDR3 in DNA: TGTGCCAGCAGTTTTGCCCGGGACATAGAGACCCAGTACTTC. It encodes CASSFARDIETQYF.

V usage is TRBV28 and J usage is TRBJ2-7; the match to TRBD1 covers 7 bases. CDR3 length: 13 residues. Germline CDR1 and CDR2: MDHEN and SYDVKM. V lost 10 bases and J lost 5; bases outside the gene matches: 11. As DNA, the CDR3 is TGTGCCATCTCGACAGGGTCGTTGGACGAGCAGTACTTC. Its protein product is CAISTGSLDEQYF.

The V and J genes are TRBV7-2 and TRBJ2-1, with D tentatively TRBD1 or TRBD2 (5 bases each). Trimming removed 4 bases from V and 0 bases from J, with 10 bases in between. Germline V lookup: CDR1 SGHTA, CDR2 FQGNSA. The CDR3 has 15 amino acids. CDR3 protein: CASSYRGSSYNEQFF. Written as DNA, the CDR3 is TGTGCCAGCAGCTACCGGGGCAGCTCCTACAATGAGCAGTTCTTC.

This clone ranks as medium-sized. V and J are TRBV27 and TRBJ2-7, with D uncertain. Germline CDR1 is MNHEY and CDR2 is SMNVEV (reference sequence). With 8 bases removed from V and 7 bases from J, the gap between germline ends came to 15 bases. The CDR3 runs to 12 residues. The CDR3 nucleotides are TGTGCCAGCGCCTTTCCCGGTGCGGAGCAGTACTTC. Its protein is CASAFPGAEQYF.

This chain uses TRBV6-1 with TRBJ1-6, with D perhaps TRBD1 (6 bases). Germline V lookup: CDR1 MNHNS, CDR2 SASEGT. The CDR3 is made up of 17 amino acids. The V end was cut by 4 bases, the J end by 6 bases, with 19 bases between. CDR3 sequence: CASSVDRRVLLNSPLHF. The DNA for the CDR3 is TGTGCCAGCAGTGTCGACAGGAGGGTTCTCCTTAATTCACCCCTCCACTTT.

This chain links TRBV28 with TRBJ2-2; D call uncertain. The V gene's germline CDR1 is MDHEN and CDR2 SYDVKM. Trimming removed 8 bases at V and 3 bases at J, with 13 bases between. This CDR3 comprises 14 residues. CDR3 in DNA: TGTGCCAGCCGTCTGGCCGAAGACACCGGGGAGCTGTTTTTT. This gives the protein CASRLAEDTGELFF. Complete variable domain (other parts from reference TRBV28 and TRBJ2-2): DVKVTQSSRYLVKRTGEKVFLECVQDMDHENMFWYRQDPGLGLRLIYFSYDVKMKEKGDIPEGYSVSREKKERFSLILESASTNQTSMYLCASRLAEDTGELFFGEGSRLTVL.

The chain joins TRBV6-6 to TRBJ2-1; 10 nucleotides line up with TRBD2. V was clipped by 3 bases and J by 0 bases; unmatched bases: 2. Germline CDR1 and CDR2: MNHNY and SVGAGI (reference sequence). The CDR3 sequence is 16 residues long. CDR3 in DNA: TGTGCCAGCAGTTATAGCGGGGGGTCCTCCTACAATGAGCAGTTCTTC. This translates into CASSYSGGSSYNEQFF.

The chain combines TRBV7-6 with TRBJ2-7; tentatively, D is TRBD1 (6 bases). The ends were cut back, 3 bases at V and 5 bases at J, with 20 bases in the middle. The germline CDR1 and CDR2 sequences are SGHVS and FNYEAQ. This CDR3 is built from 16 residues. As DNA, the CDR3 is TGTGCCAGCAGCTTGAAAGGGTCCTTACAGGGCGACGAGCAGTACTTC. It yields the protein CASSLKGSLQGDEQYF.